These T cell receptor beta chains were read from a single sample in a study of OX40 agonist ivuxolimab in advanced cancers. Profiled with immunoSEQ multiplex PCR; TCRdb holds only in-frame clones, not every one. The sample holds some 66,000 clones, around 88% seen once. The starting material was CD4+ or CD8+ T cells sorted from blood, obtained in a trial of the OX40 agonist ivuxolimab. The receptors here all came from an adult with an advanced solid tumor such as melanoma, head and neck, liver or kidney cancer. The CDR3 runs from the conserved cysteine through the conserved F or W. The D gene is left open where the match is weak. A clone size is listed for some rows: how often the clone was seen (once, few, many), or a class if it is expanded.

size	V	J	D	CDR3	DNA
.	TRBV9	TRBJ1-2	.	CASSVVPENYGYTF	TGTGCCAGCAGCGTAGTGCCAGAGAACTATGGCTACACCTTC
.	TRBV7-2	TRBJ1-2	.	CASAPPNTEGYGYTF	TGTGCCAGCGCCCCCCCTAATACAGAGGGTTATGGCTACACCTTC
.	TRBV5-4	TRBJ1-1	.	CASSPRDTGEAFF	TGTGCCAGCAGCCCGAGGGACACCGGAGAGGCTTTCTTT
.	TRBV2	TRBJ1-2	TRBD1	CASSGQGGNYGYTF	TGTGCCAGCAGTGGACAGGGAGGTAACTATGGCTACACCTTC
.	TRBV10-3	TRBJ2-5	.	CAISTRQGQETQYF	TGTGCCATCAGCACTCGACAAGGCCAAGAGACCCAGTACTTC
.	TRBV28	TRBJ2-7	TRBD1	CASSLRGQGSNYEQYF	TGTGCCAGCAGTTTAAGGGGACAGGGGTCGAACTACGAGCAGTACTTC
.	TRBV7-2	TRBJ1-1	TRBD1	CASSPYAGTGGRAFF	TGTGCCAGCAGCCCCTATGCCGGGACAGGGGGCAGGGCTTTCTTT
once	TRBV27	TRBJ2-7	TRBD1	CASSSLGTGQSEQYF	TGTGCCAGCAGTTCCCTTGGGACAGGGCAATCCGAGCAGTACTTC
.	TRBV7-8	TRBJ1-1	.	CASSSGSRGTEAFF	TGTGCCAGCAGCTCCGGATCGCGGGGGACTGAAGCTTTCTTT
.	TRBV5-1	TRBJ2-3	TRBD2	CASSAGLAGGTQYF	TGCGCCAGCAGCGCCGGACTAGCCGGTGGTACGCAGTATTTT
.	TRBV5-6	TRBJ1-6	.	CASSLVGESSPLHF	TGTGCCAGCAGCTTGGTTGGGGAAAGTTCACCCCTCCACTTT
.	TRBV7-9	TRBJ1-2	.	CASSLSGQWDGSNYGYTF	TGTGCCAGCAGCTTATCGGGGCAGTGGGACGGATCTAACTATGGCTACACCTTC
.	TRBV7-9	TRBJ2-2	.	CATRGNTGELFF	TGTGCCACCCGGGGTAACACCGGGGAGCTGTTTTTT
.	TRBV10-3	TRBJ1-5	TRBD1	CATSGQGDSQPQHF	TGTGCCACCTCGGGACAGGGGGATTCTCAGCCCCAGCATTTT
.	TRBV5-1	TRBJ2-3	.	CASSLIPPDTQYF	TGCGCCAGCAGTCTCATCCCCCCTGATACGCAGTATTTT
.	TRBV5-1	TRBJ2-3	TRBD2	CASSTRTSGGADTQYF	TGCGCCAGCAGCACCCGGACTAGCGGGGGTGCAGATACGCAGTATTTT
.	TRBV21-1	TRBJ1-6	.	CASDVRGAAYNSPLHF	TGTGCCAGTGACGTCAGGGGAGCCGCCTATAATTCACCCCTCCACTTT
.	TRBV28	TRBJ2-3	.	CASSLAQNVLGTDTQYF	TGTGCCAGCAGTCTAGCCCAAAACGTCCTGGGCACAGATACGCAGTATTTT
.	TRBV6-6	TRBJ2-2	.	CASSYRAGLGTGELFF	TGTGCCAGCAGTTACCGGGCGGGCCTCGGGACCGGGGAGCTGTTTTTT
.	TRBV7-2	TRBJ2-5	.	CASSPRVGSRETQYF	TGTGCCAGCAGCCCGCGTGTGGGTTCCCGAGAGACCCAGTACTTC
.	TRBV14	TRBJ1-1	.	CASSQGPGTATEAFF	TGTGCCAGCAGCCAAGGGCCGGGGACGGCCACTGAAGCTTTCTTT
.	TRBV11-3	TRBJ2-7	TRBD2	CASSPTSGGLGEQYF	TGTGCCAGCAGCCCGACTAGCGGGGGGTTGGGCGAGCAGTACTTC
.	TRBV7-9	TRBJ2-7	.	CASSGRLGQHSYEQYF	TGTGCCAGCAGCGGACGTTTAGGGCAGCACTCCTACGAGCAGTACTTC
.	TRBV6-5	TRBJ2-7	TRBD1	CASSRGQGPYEQYF	TGTGCCAGCAGCAGGGGACAGGGGCCCTACGAGCAGTACTTC
.	TRBV7-6	TRBJ1-2	.	CASSLLYGYTF	TGTGCCAGCAGCCTACTTTATGGCTACACCTTC
.	TRBV7-2	TRBJ2-1	.	CASSYRVGLDNEQFF	TGTGCCAGCAGTTACAGGGTAGGTTTGGACAATGAGCAGTTCTTC
.	TRBV6-5	TRBJ2-5	TRBD1	CASTQTGLKTQYF	TGTGCCAGCACCCAGACAGGGTTGAAGACCCAGTACTTC
.	TRBV2	TRBJ2-5	.	CASTRYGSRETQYF	TGTGCCAGCACGCGATACGGCAGCCGAGAGACCCAGTACTTC
.	TRBV19	TRBJ1-5	TRBD1	CASSTLTGGHQPQHF	TGTGCCAGTAGTACCCTGACAGGGGGACATCAGCCCCAGCATTTT
.	TRBV14	TRBJ2-5	TRBD1	CASSQGFRDRVETQYF	TGTGCCAGCAGCCAAGGGTTCCGGGACAGGGTAGAGACCCAGTACTTC
.	TRBV6-1	TRBJ1-5	.	CASSELSGSQPQHF	TGTGCCAGCAGTGAACTGTCAGGGAGCCAGCCCCAGCATTTT
few	TRBV5-1	TRBJ2-7	.	CASSSKDGTYEQYF	TGCGCCAGCAGCTCGAAGGACGGCACCTACGAGCAGTACTTC
once	TRBV15	TRBJ1-5	TRBD1	CATSRYTGTGNQPQHF	TGTGCCACCAGCAGATACACCGGGACAGGAAATCAGCCCCAGCATTTT
.	TRBV5-1	TRBJ1-5	.	CASSLDSYQPQHF	TGCGCCAGCAGCTTGGATTCTTATCAGCCCCAGCATTTT
.	TRBV5-1	TRBJ1-4	.	CASSLGEYPNEKLFF	TGCGCCAGCAGCTTGGGGGAGTACCCTAATGAAAAACTGTTTTTT
few	TRBV5-1	TRBJ1-1	.	CASSFFYPGGPDTEAFF	TGCGCCAGCAGCTTTTTCTATCCCGGGGGCCCGGACACTGAAGCTTTCTTT
.	TRBV6-1	TRBJ2-3	.	CASSEAMGASTDTQYF	TGTGCCAGCAGTGAAGCTATGGGGGCTAGCACAGATACGCAGTATTTT
.	TRBV2	TRBJ1-5	.	CASSVSGGNQPQHF	TGTGCCAGCAGTGTGTCAGGGGGCAATCAGCCCCAGCATTTT